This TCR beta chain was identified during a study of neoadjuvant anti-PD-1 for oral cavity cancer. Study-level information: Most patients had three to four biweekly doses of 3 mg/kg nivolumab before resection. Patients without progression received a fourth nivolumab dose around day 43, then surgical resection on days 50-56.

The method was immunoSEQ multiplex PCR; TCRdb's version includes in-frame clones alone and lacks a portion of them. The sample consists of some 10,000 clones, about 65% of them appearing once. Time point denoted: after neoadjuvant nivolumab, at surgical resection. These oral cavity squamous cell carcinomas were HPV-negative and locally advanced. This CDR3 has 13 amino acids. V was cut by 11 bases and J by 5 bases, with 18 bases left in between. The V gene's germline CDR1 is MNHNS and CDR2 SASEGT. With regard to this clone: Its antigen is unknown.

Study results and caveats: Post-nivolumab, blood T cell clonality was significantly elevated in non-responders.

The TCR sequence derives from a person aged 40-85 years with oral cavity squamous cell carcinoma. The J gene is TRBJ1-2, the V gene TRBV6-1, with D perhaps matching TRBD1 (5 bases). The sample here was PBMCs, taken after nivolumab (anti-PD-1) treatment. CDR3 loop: CAAPMGVGYGYTF. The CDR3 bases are TGTGCCGCGCCTATGGGGGTGGGTTATGGCTACACCTTC.